The next 10 T cell receptor beta chains were all read from a single sample in a study of blood T cells in healthy people across ages. A second PCR, run for roughly 7 to 11 cycles, used a sample-barcoded 5' primer plus a J-beta primer mix. TCRdb used MiXCR to reprocess the 5' RACE reads, holding one entry per CDR3 protein. The sample consists of almost 1 million distinct CDR3 sequences, roughly 51% of them appearing once. Material for sequencing was blood. All receptors derive from a woman aged 55-70 years in good health.

This clonotype was seen a handful of times. The CDR3 reads CASSLDRGQFIYEQYF. For the CDR3, the DNA is TGTGCCAGCAGCTTGGACAGGGGGCAATTTATTTACGAGCAGTACTTC. This chain connects TRBV7-2 to TRBJ2-4; 11 bases agree with TRBD1. The closer fit of TRBJ2-7 to the DNA end suggests the J call may be wrong. Germline V gene sequence: CDR1 SGHTA, CDR2 FQGNSA. The CDR3 totals 16 residues.

Here the CDR3 reads CASSWGRQETQYF. For the CDR3, the DNA is TGTGCCAGCAGTTGGGGCCGGCAGGAGACCCAGTACTTC. The rearrangement links TRBV6-5 to TRBJ2-4; tentative D call: TRBD1 (5 bases). Judging by the DNA end, TRBJ2-5 fits better; the J call may be wrong. The CDR3 extends over 13 amino acids. From germline, CDR1 is MNHEY and CDR2 SVGAGI.

The V call is TRBV24-1, the J call TRBJ2-5; TRBD1 aligns across 10 bases. CDR3 length: 16 amino acids. With V trimmed by 5 bases and J by 5 bases, 10 bases remained unmatched. Germline lookup yields CDR1 KGHDR and CDR2 SFDVKD. This CDR3 is CATSGPGQGFRETQYF. The CDR3 DNA sequence: TGTGCCACCAGTGGGCCGGGACAGGGGTTTCGCGAGACCCAGTACTTC.

The sample holds a few counts of this clonotype. The chain uses TRBV4-2 and TRBJ2-1, with no clear D. V dropped 4 bases and J dropped 6 bases, with 7 bases sitting between them. The CDR3 covers 12 residues. CDR1 and CDR2 (germline): LGHNA, YNFKEQ. Here the CDR3 reads CASSRRSNEQFF. CDR3 sequence (DNA): TGTGCCAGCAGCCGGCGGAGCAATGAGCAGTTCTTC.

The V gene is TRBV29-1, the J gene TRBJ2-5; no firm D call. CDR1 is SQVTM, CDR2 ANQGSEA, per germline. The CDR3 is 12 residues long. Trimming took 3 bases from V and 5 from J, leaving 10 bases between them. CDR3 DNA: TGCAGCGTTGATGGGCCCGGGGAGACCCAGTACTTC. As protein: CSVDGPGETQYF. The whole variable domain, filled in from reference TRBV29-1 and TRBJ2-5, reads SAVISQKPSRDICQRGTSLTIQCQVDSQVTMMFWYRQQPGQSLTLIATANQGSEATYESGFVIDKFPISRPNLTFSTLTVSNMSPEDSSIYLCSVDGPGETQYFGPGTRLLVL.

This clonotype was observed a few times. The chain employs TRBV7-2 and TRBJ2-1, with D perhaps TRBD2 (5 bases). The CDR3 spans 18 residues. The germline V and J ends were trimmed by 2 bases and 4 bases, with 21 bases remaining between them. CDR1 and CDR2 from the germline V gene are SGHTA and FQGNSA. The DNA of the CDR3 is TGTGCCAGCAGCTTATCGATCGGAGGAATCGGTGGGTACAATGAGCAGTTCTTC. Translating gives CASSLSIGGIGGYNEQFF.

CDR3 nucleotides: TGCGCCAGCACCCCACGGGGGGCTACGAACACCGGGGAGCTGTTTTTT. Residues: CASTPRGATNTGELFF. This chain uses TRBV5-1 with TRBJ2-2, with D possibly matching TRBD2 (7 bases). The CDR3 totals 16 residues. V was shortened by 6 bases and J by 0 bases, with 15 bases between the two germline ends. CDR1 and CDR2 (germline): SGHRS, YFSETQ.

This sequence joins TRBV20-1 and TRBJ2-1, with 11 bases lining up with TRBD2. The CDR3 contains 13 residues. V shed 3 bases, J shed 13 bases, and the junction held 8 bases outside the gene matches. CDR1 and CDR2 from the germline V gene are DFQATT and SNEGSKA (reference sequence). CDR3 DNA sequence: TGCAGTGCTAGCCTCAGACTAGCGGGATATCAGTTCTTC. Its translation is CSASLRLAGYQFF.

The rearrangement uses TRBV7-2 and TRBJ2-7, with 10 bases that match TRBD2. V trimming: 4 bases; J trimming: 6 bases; junction bases outside the gene matches: 6. The CDR3 has 14 residues. Per germline, CDR1 SGHTA and CDR2 FQGNSA. DNA of the CDR3: TGTGCCAGCAGCTCCGTAGCGGGAGGTCGCGAGCAGTACTTC. Its translation is CASSSVAGGREQYF.

This clonotype turned up a few times. The chain joins TRBV28 to TRBJ2-7; D might be TRBD1 (6 bases). CDR1 and CDR2 (germline): MDHEN, SYDVKM. The length of the CDR3 is 14 residues. Trimming removed 6 bases from V and 3 bases from J, with 15 bases in between. CDR3 residues: CASSGTTAVYEQYF. The CDR3 DNA reads TGTGCCAGCAGCGGGACAACGGCCGTCTACGAGCAGTACTTC.